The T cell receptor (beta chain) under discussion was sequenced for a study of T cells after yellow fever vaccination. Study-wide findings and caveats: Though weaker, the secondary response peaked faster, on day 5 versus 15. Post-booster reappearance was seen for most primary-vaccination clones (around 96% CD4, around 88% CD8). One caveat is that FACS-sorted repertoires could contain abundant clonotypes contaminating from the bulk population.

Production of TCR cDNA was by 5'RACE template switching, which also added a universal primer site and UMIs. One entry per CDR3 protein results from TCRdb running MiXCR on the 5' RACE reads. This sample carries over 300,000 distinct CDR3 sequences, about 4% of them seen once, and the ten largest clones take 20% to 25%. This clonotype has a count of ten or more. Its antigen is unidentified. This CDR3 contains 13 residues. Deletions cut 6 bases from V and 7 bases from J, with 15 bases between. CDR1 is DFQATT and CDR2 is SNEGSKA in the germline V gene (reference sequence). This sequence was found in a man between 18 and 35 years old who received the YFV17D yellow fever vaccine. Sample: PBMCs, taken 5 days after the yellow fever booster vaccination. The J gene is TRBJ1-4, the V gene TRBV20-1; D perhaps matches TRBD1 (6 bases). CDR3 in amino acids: CSAPGVVGEKLFF. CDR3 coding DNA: TGCAGTGCCCCAGGGGTGGTGGGTGAAAAACTGTTTTTT.